The 16 T cell receptor beta chains presented below share a single source sample, sequenced in a study of blood T cell repertoires in COVID-19. Sequencing was performed with immunoSEQ multiplex PCR; in TCRdb, only in-frame clones are kept and a portion is missing. The table lists 90,000 or so clones, roughly nine tenths of them singletons. The specimen was peripheral blood. Every receptor here comes from a human donor with active COVID-19. The donor label of this sample is uncertain.

This chain joins TRBV10-3 and TRBJ1-2; tentative D call: TRBD1 (5 bases). Trimming stripped 2 bases from V and 8 bases from J, with 21 bases between. The CDR3 length is 16 residues. From germline, CDR1 is ENHRY and CDR2 SYGVKD. The CDR3 region has the DNA TGTGCCATCAGTGAGAGTCGTGGGACTGATAAAGGAGGCTACACCTTC. Its translation is CAISESRGTDKGGYTF.

V gene TRBV18 combines with J gene TRBJ1-5, with 8 bases matching TRBD1. This CDR3 is 18 amino acids long. The germline V gene encodes CDR1 KGHSH and CDR2 LQKENI. The V segment lost 2 bases and the J segment 0 bases; nucleotides outside the gene matches: 9. The CDR3 coding sequence is TGTGCCAGCTCACCAGTAGGACAGGGCGAATATAGCAATCAGCCCCAGCATTTT. Amino acids: CASSPVGQGEYSNQPQHF.

The V call is TRBV7-2, the J call TRBJ1-4; D possibly corresponds to TRBD1 (5 bases). The germline V gene has CDR1 SGHTA and CDR2 FQGNSA. The V end was cut by 4 bases, the J end by 7 bases, with 13 bases between. CDR3 length: 14 residues. CDR3 coding DNA: TGTGCCAGCAGCTCCGGGGGAGGGGTTGAAAAACTGTTTTTT. Its protein is CASSSGGGVEKLFF.

This clone was detected a few times. This chain uses TRBV7-2 with TRBJ2-3; 7 positions agree with TRBD2. The CDR3 is made up of 19 amino acids. V lost 1 base to trimming and J lost 1 base; unmatched junction nucleotides: 14. The germline V gene encodes CDR1 SGHTA and CDR2 FQGNSA. The chain's CDR3 is CASSLGLARQPSGTDTQYF. CDR3 nucleotides: TGTGCCAGCAGCTTAGGACTAGCACGCCAACCCTCCGGCACAGATACGCAGTATTTT.

The V gene is TRBV4-1, the J gene TRBJ2-7; maybe TRBD2 (5 bases). Trimming removed 0 bases from V and 6 bases from J, with 15 bases in between. The CDR3 sequence is 15 residues long. CDR1 and CDR2 from the germline V gene are MGHRA and YSYEKL. The CDR3 is CASSQEGPLRGEQYF. In nucleotides, the CDR3 is TGCGCCAGCAGCCAAGAGGGCCCACTCCGGGGCGAGCAGTACTTC.

The V and J genes are TRBV6-6 and TRBJ2-3; 10 positions agree with TRBD2. V dropped 2 bases and J dropped 5; count of bases not matched to a gene: 7. The CDR3 totals 16 residues. Germline V gene sequence: CDR1 MNHNY, CDR2 SVGAGI (reference sequence). The chain's CDR3 is CASSYRASGGGDTQYF. CDR3 coding DNA: TGTGCCAGCAGTTACCGGGCGAGCGGGGGGGGAGATACGCAGTATTTT.

The chain couples TRBV6-1 to TRBJ1-1; maybe TRBD1 (6 bases). Germline CDR1 and CDR2: MNHNS and SASEGT. This CDR3 has 13 amino acids. The V gene lost 1 base and the J gene lost 11 bases, with 14 bases spanning the gap. The CDR3 loop is CASSEEEGVRAFF. CDR3 DNA sequence: TGTGCCAGCAGTGAAGAAGAGGGGGTGAGGGCTTTCTTT.

This chain connects TRBV4-2 to TRBJ2-5, with a weak D call TRBD1 (6 bases). CDR1 and CDR2 (germline): LGHNA, YNFKEQ. The CDR3 is made up of 15 amino acids. Trimming pared 5 bases from V and 2 bases from J, leaving 15 bases between. CDR3 DNA: TGTGCCAGCAGCGGACTTAAAACAGGGCAAGAGACCCAGTACTTC. Its protein is CASSGLKTGQETQYF.

The chain has TRBV2 and TRBJ2-2; tentatively, D is TRBD1 (5 bases). The CDR3 length is 14 residues. Trimming left V 6 bases short and J 1 base short, with 9 bases between. Germline V gives CDR1 SNHLY, CDR2 FYNNEI. The CDR3 loop reads CASRWTQNTGELFF. In DNA form, the CDR3 reads TGTGCCAGCAGGTGGACACAGAACACCGGGGAGCTGTTTTTT.

This clone was seen many times. The chain has TRBV19 and TRBJ2-2; D gene unclear. This CDR3 is built from 12 residues. Germline V CDR1 and CDR2: LNHDA, SQIVND (reference sequence). V was shortened by 4 bases and J by 9 bases, with 9 bases between the two germline ends. CDR3 coding DNA: TGTGCCAGTAGTAGGGCCCTCCGGGAGCTGTTTTTT. It specifies CASSRALRELFF.

The rearrangement links TRBV24-1 to TRBJ1-2; 7 bases align to TRBD1. The V segment lost 3 bases and the J segment 8 bases; nucleotides outside the gene matches: 11. Germline lookup yields CDR1 KGHDR and CDR2 SFDVKD. CDR3 length: 15 residues. In nucleotides, the CDR3 is TGTGCCACCAGTGATCCCGACAGGGAAGGGAAAGGCTACACCTTC. Encoded protein: CATSDPDREGKGYTF.

This chain joins TRBV5-4 and TRBJ2-3; TRBD2 agrees at 12 bases. The CDR3 has 18 amino acids. Germline V gene lookup returns CDR1 SGHNT and CDR2 YYREEE (reference sequence). V shed 5 bases and J 0 bases; nucleotides not matched to a gene: 10. The CDR3 sequence is CASRPSGGAQTSTDTQYF. The DNA for the CDR3 is TGTGCCAGCAGACCTAGCGGGGGGGCCCAAACTAGCACAGATACGCAGTATTTT.

This chain connects TRBV20-1 to TRBJ2-5; possibly TRBD2 for D (7 bases). The germline V gene has CDR1 DFQATT and CDR2 SNEGSKA (reference sequence). Trimming removed 3 bases at V and 3 bases at J, with 20 bases between. The CDR3 loop spans 16 amino acids. CDR3 bases: TGCAGTGCTAGTGCCCCCGAGGGGGGGCGAGAAGAGACCCAGTACTTC. Residues: CSASAPEGGREETQYF.

The chain joins TRBV7-9 to TRBJ2-7, with D unresolved. CDR3 length: 14 amino acids. The germline V gene encodes CDR1 SEHNR and CDR2 FQNEAQ (reference sequence). The V and J ends lost 1 base and 0 bases respectively, with 7 bases between them. The CDR3, as DNA: TGTGCCAGCAGCTTAGGCGCCAACTCCTACGAGCAGTACTTC. Protein sequence: CASSLGANSYEQYF.

Comments on this clone: Relative to the germline gene, one junction end is altered; a read error may explain this. The V gene is TRBV7-7, the J gene TRBJ2-1; weak D call: TRBD2 (6 bases). Germline CDR1 and CDR2: SSHAT and FNYEAQ (reference sequence). The CDR3 runs 14 residues. CDR3 coding DNA: TGTGCTAGCAGCTTAGTACCCGGGGGCAATGAGCAGTTCTTC. It yields the protein CASSLVPGGNEQFF.

V gene TRBV7-2 combines with J gene TRBJ1-4; the D gene is possibly TRBD1 (5 bases). V was clipped by 2 bases and J by 6 bases, with 7 bases between them. This CDR3 region has 13 residues. CDR1 and CDR2 from the germline V gene are SGHTA and FQGNSA. CDR3 bases: TGTGCCAGCAGCTTACAGGGTTATGAAAAACTGTTTTTT. Amino acid sequence: CASSLQGYEKLFF.